This T cell receptor beta chain stems from a study of T cells expressing NK-cell markers. Production of TCR beta cDNA relied on 5'RACE template switching with UMIs. TCRdb reprocessed the 5' RACE reads; each CDR3 protein has one entry and no DNA is given. The sample holds about 460,000 distinct CDR3 sequences. Comments on this clonotype: The antigen is unknown.

Notes on the study in general: The CD3+CD56-NKG2C+ fraction of a few donors was also led by these clonotypes.

The specimen was blood T cells: a sorted CD56 or NKG2C T cell subset, CD4+ or CD8+ T cells, or bulk PBMC T cells (not recorded which). The source of this sequence is a woman aged 50 to 60 in good health.

This chain's CDR3 is CASSPREGMNTEAFF. The chain carries TRBV5-4 and TRBJ1-1. This CDR3 comprises 15 residues. The germline V gene has CDR1 SGHNT and CDR2 YYREEE (reference sequence). Combining the CDR3 with reference TRBV5-4 and TRBJ1-1 gives the whole variable domain ETGVTQSPTHLIKTRGQQVTLRCSSQSGHNTVSWYQQALGQGPQFIFQYYREEENGRGNFPPRFSGLQFPNYSSELNVNALELDDSALYLCASSPREGMNTEAFFGQGTRLTVV.